This T cell receptor beta chain was sequenced for a study of PD-L1 blockade in urothelial cancer. Study-level background: The authors examined blood 3 weeks (second dose) and 6 weeks after treatment start. A median blood sample held about 140,000 T cells and approximately 84,000 unique TCRs.

Data came from immunoSEQ multiplex PCR; TCRdb stores just in-frame clones and leaves some out. The top ten hold roughly 10% of the sample, which has tens of thousands of clones, 90% to 95% seen once. J gave up 4 bases and V 9 bases, and 8 bases lay outside the gene matches. Germline CDR1 LNHDA, CDR2 SQIVND (reference sequence). This CDR3 comprises 13 residues. Regarding time point: peripheral blood 6 weeks after treatment start. The rearrangement uses TRBV19 and TRBJ1-1; TRBD1 aligns across 7 bases. The material sequenced was PBMCs, taken around atezolizumab (anti-PD-L1) treatment. The origin of this receptor is a woman in her sixties with urothelial cancer. Written as DNA, the CDR3 is TGTGCCAGCCTGGGACAGTGGGGCACTGAAGCTTTCTTT. This translates into CASLGQWGTEAFF.